These T cell receptor beta chains were read from a single sample in a study of T cell repertoires in cytomegalovirus infection. TCRdb fed the reads into MiXCR, producing one record per CDR3 protein. The sample shows some 50,000 distinct CDR3 sequences, about a fifth of them seen only once. Antigen specificity for these receptors is unknown. The source was CD8+ T cells from cultured PBMCs, collected from culture after CMV antigen stimulation. These receptors were collected from a human donor in good health (CMV status not recorded). Some clones in this sample may be carry-over from other donors' samples. The CDR3 runs from the conserved cysteine through the conserved F or W. D genes are given only for firm matches.

v_call,j_call,d_call,cdr3_aa
TRBV6-6,TRBJ1-5,TRBD1,CASSYLTGYSNQPQHF
TRBV29-1,TRBJ1-1,NA,CSVPPQGGSTEAFF
TRBV4-1,TRBJ2-6,NA,CASSSRRGSGANVLTF
TRBV7-2,TRBJ2-3,TRBD2,CASSWTSGQGDTQYF
TRBV7-8,TRBJ2-7,NA,CASSLRRGSYEQYF
TRBV7-9,TRBJ2-5,TRBD2,CASSPSGRSQETQYF
TRBV7-9,TRBJ1-1,NA,CASSRDRVTTEAFF
TRBV14,TRBJ2-1,TRBD2,CASSQEGLAGQEQFF
TRBV19,TRBJ1-2,NA,CASSILQGGDYGYTF
TRBV11-1,TRBJ1-1,NA,CASSPTENTEAFF
TRBV7-6,TRBJ1-5,NA,CASSFRNLGEPGDFSNQPQHF
TRBV5-6,TRBJ2-7,NA,CASSWNPDSYEQYF
TRBV7-2,TRBJ2-1,TRBD2,CASPTLTSGSYEQFF
TRBV28,TRBJ1-1,NA,CASSLARETEAFF
TRBV20-1,TRBJ2-7,NA,CSARDRKGRGPYEQYF
TRBV7-9,TRBJ2-3,NA,CASSPPDGPSSDTQYF
TRBV15,TRBJ2-2,TRBD1,CATSRDRGLHGELFF
TRBV7-9,TRBJ2-7,TRBD2,CASSLARGREPYF
TRBV6-2/TRBV6-3,TRBJ2-1,NA,CASSFTGYYNEQFF
TRBV3-1,TRBJ1-4,NA,CASSQVGLTNEKLFF
TRBV7-3,TRBJ2-2,NA,CASSADPGGTGELFF
TRBV28,TRBJ2-7,TRBD1,CASSPDRGLDEQYF
TRBV15,TRBJ2-7,NA,CATSRDRGGSYEQYF
TRBV7-2,TRBJ2-1,NA,CASSLGHYNEQFF
TRBV7-6,TRBJ1-6,TRBD1,CASSLGQTNSPLHF
TRBV6-2/TRBV6-3,TRBJ2-4,TRBD1,CASTWGQDGNLAKNIQYF
TRBV7-2,TRBJ1-2,NA,CASSQAVIHGYTF
TRBV6-6,TRBJ2-7,NA,CASSYSEVLSEQYF
TRBV7-2,TRBJ2-7,NA,CASSLGGVDEQYF
TRBV7-9,TRBJ2-1,NA,CASSLALSRFF
TRBV7-6,TRBJ2-1,NA,CASKPDPGSYNEQFF
TRBV7-6,TRBJ2-1,TRBD2,CASSLALAALREQFF
TRBV7-2,TRBJ1-2,NA,CASSLAYGQDNGYTF
TRBV7-2,TRBJ1-5,TRBD1,CASSLSLDRGHNQPQHF
TRBV6-1,TRBJ1-5,TRBD1,CASGGTGDQPQHF
TRBV5-6,TRBJ2-3,NA,CASSLIQDLHDTQYF
TRBV28,TRBJ2-3,TRBD1,CATHPLGQGVPKQTDTQYF
TRBV7-2,TRBJ1-4,NA,CASSLNSLRTNEKLFF
TRBV4-3,TRBJ1-1,NA,CASSYGVYTEAFF
TRBV27,TRBJ1-1,NA,CASSLTLYTEAFF
TRBV27,TRBJ2-7,NA,CASSPGTKPYEQYF
TRBV6-2/TRBV6-3,TRBJ2-3,TRBD2,CATTTSSTQYF
TRBV6-5,TRBJ1-2,NA,CATKSGGANYGYTF